This is a list of T cell receptor beta chains from one sample in a study of naive and memory T cell subsets. A single record per CDR3 protein comes from TCRdb applying MiXCR to the UMI-ligation and nested PCR reads. The sample has around 83,000 distinct CDR3 sequences; 10% to 12% are singletons. Specimen: naive CD4+ T cells from blood. The receptors derive from a human donor in good health. CDR3s include the opening cysteine and the closing phenylalanine or tryptophan. A D gene is named only where the DNA matches it firmly. Expanded clones get a size class; other rows say once, few or many, or leave the size out.

j_call v_call clone_size d_call cdr3_aa cdr3_nt
TRBJ2-1 TRBV7-8 many TRBD2 CASSPGLAGGKQFF TGTGCCAGCAGCCCCGGACTAGCGGGAGGGAAGCAGTTCTTC
TRBJ2-7 TRBV20-1 . TRBD2 CSASIAGPSYEQYF TGCAGTGCTTCTATAGCGGGACCTTCCTACGAGCAGTACTTC
TRBJ2-1 TRBV4-2 few TRBD2 CASSQRLAGSHEQFF TGTGCCAGCAGCCAGAGACTAGCGGGATCCCATGAGCAGTTCTTC
TRBJ1-4 TRBV3-1 . . CASSLGGTATNEKLFF TGTGCCAGCAGCCTGGGAGGGACCGCGACTAATGAAAAACTGTTTTTT
TRBJ2-2 TRBV15 many . CATSRDRGSPGPVGELFF TGTGCCACCAGCAGAGATCGGGGCAGTCCGGGGCCCGTCGGGGAGCTGTTTTTT
TRBJ2-5 TRBV7-2 . TRBD2 CASSANRLAGQETQYF TGTGCCAGCAGCGCTAATAGACTAGCGGGACAAGAGACCCAGTACTTC
TRBJ1-2 TRBV25-1 few . CASSDPTGKNNGYTF TGTGCCAGCAGTGACCCAACGGGAAAAAACAATGGCTACACCTTC
TRBJ1-4 TRBV25-1 . . CASGESDEKLFF TGTGCCAGCGGGGAAAGCGATGAAAAACTGTTTTTT
TRBJ2-7 TRBV21-1 many . CARSPDRSYEQYF TGTGCCAGGTCCCCGGACAGGTCCTACGAGCAGTACTTC
TRBJ1-1 TRBV7-6 . TRBD1 CASSLIEGAGTEAFF TGTGCCAGCAGCTTAATCGAGGGGGCTGGAACTGAAGCTTTCTTT
TRBJ1-2 TRBV19 many . CASSMGQFRNLYGYTF TGTGCCAGTAGTATGGGGCAGTTCAGGAACCTCTATGGCTACACCTTC
TRBJ2-3 TRBV5-1 . . CASSRGEYTDTQYF TGCGCCAGCAGCCGCGGGGAATACACAGATACGCAGTATTTT
TRBJ2-5 TRBV4-2 few TRBD2 CASSQPTSGQETQYF TGTGCCAGCAGCCAACCCACTAGCGGGCAAGAGACCCAGTACTTC
TRBJ2-5 TRBV9 few TRBD1 CASSVEAGGETQYF TGTGCCAGCAGCGTAGAGGCAGGGGGTGAGACCCAGTACTTC
TRBJ1-5 TRBV12-3/TRBV12-4 few TRBD1 CASSPQGSIANQPQHF TGTGCCAGCAGCCCACAGGGGAGCATAGCAAATCAGCCCCAGCATTTT
TRBJ2-1 TRBV19 few . CASLPRLSSYNEQFF TGTGCCAGCCTCCCGAGGCTTAGCTCCTACAATGAGCAGTTCTTC
TRBJ2-5 TRBV27 many TRBD2 CASRLAGVGETQYF TGTGCCAGCAGACTAGCGGGGGTGGGAGAGACCCAGTACTTC